Given below is one T cell receptor (beta chain) in context. What it binds is unknown. CDR3 size: 14 residues. Trimming pared 3 bases from V and 7 bases from J, leaving 15 bases between. Germline values: CDR1 SEHNR, CDR2 FQNEAQ (reference sequence). The data originate from a study of cytomegalovirus exposure and HLA in healthy donors. The PCR contained 60 Vbeta and 13 Jbeta primers. This table comes from immunoSEQ multiplex PCR, and its TCRdb copy is limited to in-frame clones, with some not included. The sample has about 110,000 clones, roughly three quarters seen once. Broader study findings: When presence/absence was analysed, sequencing depth was taken to be roughly uniform across donors.

This TCR derives from a man aged 35-49 years in good health and CMV-seronegative. The V and J genes are TRBV7-9 and TRBJ2-5; TRBD1 might be the D (5 bases). The specimen was PBMCs. Here the CDR3 reads CASSLDPTVRTQYF. Written as DNA, the CDR3 is TGTGCCAGCAGCTTGGACCCGACAGTCCGGACCCAGTACTTC. Supplemented by reference TRBV7-9 and TRBJ2-5, the full variable domain reads DTGVSQNPRHKITKRGQNVTFRCDPISEHNRLYWYRQTLGQGPEFLTYFQNEAQLEKSRLLSDRFSAERPKGSFSTLEIQRTEQGDSAMYLCASSLDPTVRTQYFGPGTRLLVL.